The rows below give T cell receptor beta chains drawn from one sample of a study of blood T cell repertoires in COVID-19. Assay: immunoSEQ multiplex PCR; the TCRdb copy retains only in-frame clones and omits some. The sample has approximately 290,000 clones, approximately 90% seen once. The sample was peripheral blood. The source of these receptors is a man between 25 and 39 years old with acute or convalescent COVID-19. CDR3s include the opening cysteine and the closing phenylalanine or tryptophan. The D gene is left open where the match is weak. The size of a clone is reported for some rows only, either as once, few or many, or as a class for expanded clones.

j_gene: TRBJ1-5
d_gene: .
v_gene: TRBV30
abundance: .
CDR3nt: TGTGCCTGGGGCCCGGGGGGTAGCAATCAGCCCCAGCATTTT
CDR3aa: CAWGPGGSNQPQHF

j_gene: TRBJ1-1
d_gene: .
v_gene: TRBV25-1
abundance: .
CDR3nt: TGTGCCAGCAGTGCGTCGACAGTCATGAACACTGAAGCTTTCTTT
CDR3aa: CASSASTVMNTEAFF

j_gene: TRBJ2-7
d_gene: .
v_gene: TRBV18
abundance: .
CDR3nt: TGTGCCAGCTCACCAATGTCTGCCTACGAGCAGTACTTC
CDR3aa: CASSPMSAYEQYF

j_gene: TRBJ1-3
d_gene: TRBD1
v_gene: TRBV15
abundance: .
CDR3nt: TGTGCCACCAGCAGCACAAGGACAGGGAGAAACACCATATATTTT
CDR3aa: CATSSTRTGRNTIYF

j_gene: TRBJ2-7
d_gene: .
v_gene: TRBV4-1
abundance: .
CDR3nt: TGCGCCAGCAGCCAAACACTAGGAGTATCGTACGAGCAGTACTTC
CDR3aa: CASSQTLGVSYEQYF

j_gene: TRBJ1-3
d_gene: .
v_gene: TRBV7-9
abundance: .
CDR3nt: TGTGCCAGCAGCTTTAACAGCGGAAACACCATATATTTT
CDR3aa: CASSFNSGNTIYF

j_gene: TRBJ2-4
d_gene: TRBD1
v_gene: TRBV11-1
abundance: .
CDR3nt: TGTGCCAGCAGCTCCGACAGGGTAGGCATTCAGTACTTC
CDR3aa: CASSSDRVGIQYF

j_gene: TRBJ2-7
d_gene: TRBD2
v_gene: TRBV4-2
abundance: .
CDR3nt: TGTGCCAGCAGCAGGCGGGGGGAATCCTACGAGCAGTACTTC
CDR3aa: CASSRRGESYEQYF

j_gene: TRBJ2-5
d_gene: .
v_gene: TRBV28
abundance: .
CDR3nt: TGTGCCAGCACCAGAGTCGGGGGCGGGGGAGAGACCCAGTACTTC
CDR3aa: CASTRVGGGGETQYF

j_gene: TRBJ1-4
d_gene: .
v_gene: TRBV21-1
abundance: few
CDR3nt: TGTGCCAGCAGCAAGACTCGGTTTTCTGAAAAACTGTTTTTT
CDR3aa: CASSKTRFSEKLFF

j_gene: TRBJ1-3
d_gene: .
v_gene: TRBV28
abundance: .
CDR3nt: TGTGCCAGCAGTTTATCCAGGGTTATGGTTGGAAACACCATATATTTT
CDR3aa: CASSLSRVMVGNTIYF

j_gene: TRBJ2-1
d_gene: TRBD2
v_gene: TRBV19
abundance: .
CDR3nt: TGTGCCAGTAGGAGACTAGCGGGCTCCTACAATGAGCAGTTCTTC
CDR3aa: CASRRLAGSYNEQFF

j_gene: TRBJ1-5
d_gene: .
v_gene: TRBV5-1
abundance: .
CDR3nt: TGCGCCAGCAGCTTAGAACCACAGGGAATCCGCAATCAGCCCCAGCATTTT
CDR3aa: CASSLEPQGIRNQPQHF

j_gene: TRBJ2-4
d_gene: TRBD1
v_gene: TRBV6-5
abundance: .
CDR3nt: TGTGCCATCAACTCCCGGGACAGTAACATTCAGTACTTC
CDR3aa: CAINSRDSNIQYF

j_gene: TRBJ1-2
d_gene: TRBD1
v_gene: TRBV5-1
abundance: few
CDR3nt: TGCGCCAGCAGCTTGGGACAGGGGGTTGATGGCTACACCTTC
CDR3aa: CASSLGQGVDGYTF

j_gene: TRBJ1-5
d_gene: .
v_gene: TRBV21-1
abundance: .
CDR3nt: TGTGCCAGCAGCATTTACCGCGGGGGGCCCTATCAGCCCCAGCATTTT
CDR3aa: CASSIYRGGPYQPQHF

j_gene: TRBJ2-5
d_gene: TRBD2
v_gene: TRBV9
abundance: many
CDR3nt: TGTGCCAGCAGCGGAAATTTCCGGGGGGAAGAGACCCAGTACTTC
CDR3aa: CASSGNFRGEETQYF

j_gene: TRBJ2-5
d_gene: .
v_gene: TRBV21-1
abundance: .
CDR3nt: TGTGCCAGCAGCTACTTAAAAACCAGGGGCCAAGAGACCCAGTACTTC
CDR3aa: CASSYLKTRGQETQYF

j_gene: TRBJ1-5
d_gene: .
v_gene: TRBV30
abundance: few
CDR3nt: TGTGCCTGGAGTGAGGGGCCGAGCGACAATCAGCCCCAGCATTTT
CDR3aa: CAWSEGPSDNQPQHF

j_gene: TRBJ1-6
d_gene: .
v_gene: TRBV19
abundance: once
CDR3nt: TGTGCCAGTAACGACAGGCAAAGCTCCTATAATTCACCCCTCCACTTT
CDR3aa: CASNDRQSSYNSPLHF

j_gene: TRBJ2-2
d_gene: .
v_gene: TRBV15
abundance: .
CDR3nt: TGTGCCACCAGCAGAGGGGGGGACGCCGGGGAGCTGTTTTTT
CDR3aa: CATSRGGDAGELFF

j_gene: TRBJ1-4
d_gene: TRBD1
v_gene: TRBV5-1
abundance: .
CDR3nt: TGCGCCAGCAGATGGGGACGGGACAGGGGGATAACTAATGAAAAACTGTTTTTT
CDR3aa: CASRWGRDRGITNEKLFF

j_gene: TRBJ1-6
d_gene: .
v_gene: TRBV28
abundance: .
CDR3nt: TGTGCCAGCAGTCCAGGGGCGGATAATTCACCCCTCCACTTT
CDR3aa: CASSPGADNSPLHF

j_gene: TRBJ2-1
d_gene: .
v_gene: TRBV12-3/TRBV12-4
abundance: once
CDR3nt: TGTGCCAGCAGTTTAGCGCATGCGAGAGAGCAGTTCTTC
CDR3aa: CASSLAHAREQFF

j_gene: TRBJ1-5
d_gene: TRBD1
v_gene: TRBV4-1
abundance: .
CDR3nt: TGCGCCAGCAGCCAAGATACGAGACAGGGCTGGAATCAGCCCCAGCATTTT
CDR3aa: CASSQDTRQGWNQPQHF

j_gene: TRBJ2-3
d_gene: .
v_gene: TRBV6-5
abundance: once
CDR3nt: TGTGCCAGCAGTTACCAATGGCAATCAGATACGCAGTATTTT
CDR3aa: CASSYQWQSDTQYF

j_gene: TRBJ2-1
d_gene: TRBD2
v_gene: TRBV5-1
abundance: .
CDR3nt: TGCGCCAGCAGCCCCGGCCGTGGAGCGGGGAACGATGAGCAGTTCTTC
CDR3aa: CASSPGRGAGNDEQFF

j_gene: TRBJ2-7
d_gene: .
v_gene: TRBV5-1
abundance: .
CDR3nt: TGCGCCAGCAGCTTTTCAGGGGTCACCTACGAGCAGTACTTC
CDR3aa: CASSFSGVTYEQYF

j_gene: TRBJ2-1
d_gene: .
v_gene: TRBV7-2
abundance: few
CDR3nt: TGTGCCAGCAGCTTCAGTGATACCGTGCAGGGACAGTTCTTC
CDR3aa: CASSFSDTVQGQFF

j_gene: TRBJ2-3
d_gene: TRBD1
v_gene: TRBV7-3
abundance: .
CDR3nt: TGTGCCAGCAGCTTAAGCAGGGGGCAAGATACGCAGTATTTT
CDR3aa: CASSLSRGQDTQYF

j_gene: TRBJ2-7
d_gene: TRBD2
v_gene: TRBV30
abundance: .
CDR3nt: TGTGCCTGGAGTGTGGTGCTTAGCGGGACTCGGGAGCAGTACTTC
CDR3aa: CAWSVVLSGTREQYF

j_gene: TRBJ1-2
d_gene: .
v_gene: TRBV11-2
abundance: once
CDR3nt: TGTGCCAGCAGCTTGACCCTGGACAGCTATGGCTACACCTTC
CDR3aa: CASSLTLDSYGYTF

j_gene: TRBJ2-3
d_gene: .
v_gene: TRBV2
abundance: .
CDR3nt: TGTGCCAGCTTCAGGGCGAACACAGATACGCAGTATTTT
CDR3aa: CASFRANTDTQYF